The 26 T cell receptor beta chains in this list originate from one sample, sequenced in a study of cytomegalovirus exposure and HLA in healthy donors. Primers for the PCR totalled 60 Vbeta and 13 Jbeta. Repertoires were generated with immunoSEQ multiplex PCR, while TCRdb's copy carries only in-frame clones and drops some. The data show some 170,000 clones, less than 80% seen once. Sequencing was carried out using PBMCs. The receptors were sampled from a man aged 40-49 years in good health and CMV-seronegative.

The rearrangement uses TRBV11-2 and TRBJ1-1; D is unclear. Germline CDR1 SGHAT, CDR2 FQNNGV. V was clipped by 4 bases and J by 4 bases, with 10 bases between them. The CDR3 totals 13 residues. CDR3 region: CASSSLAGTEAFF. The CDR3 coding sequence is TGTGCCAGCAGCTCTCTGGCTGGCACTGAAGCTTTCTTT.

The V call is TRBV4-1, the J call TRBJ1-5; D unresolved. Germline lookup yields CDR1 MGHRA and CDR2 YSYEKL. The length of the CDR3 is 16 residues. The ends were cut back, 0 bases at V and 1 base at J, with 10 bases in the middle. The CDR3 bases are TGCGCCAGCAGCCAAGAGCGGGTTCGGAGCAATCAGCCCCAGCATTTT. Amino acids: CASSQERVRSNQPQHF.

J is TRBJ1-5 and V is TRBV30, with no clear D. Trimming removed 5 bases from V and 4 bases from J, with 12 bases in between. CDR1 and CDR2 from the germline V gene are GTSNPN and SVGIG (reference sequence). There are 13 residues in the CDR3. CDR3 nucleotide sequence: TGTGCCTGGGAACCGGGGTTTAATCAGCCCCAGCATTTT. Protein sequence: CAWEPGFNQPQHF.

In its sample, this clone was seen a few times. V usage is TRBV5-4 and J usage is TRBJ1-1; 9 nucleotides agree with TRBD1. The CDR3 loop spans 16 amino acids. Trimming cost V 3 bases and J 6 bases; bases outside gene matches: 12. The V gene's germline CDR1 is SGHNT and CDR2 YYREEE (reference sequence). As DNA, the CDR3 is TGTGCCAGCAGCTCAGGACAGGGGACTTTTAAGGCTGAAGCTTTCTTT. The encoded protein is CASSSGQGTFKAEAFF. Together with reference TRBV5-4 and TRBJ1-1, the CDR3 gives the full variable domain: ETGVTQSPTHLIKTRGQQVTLRCSSQSGHNTVSWYQQALGQGPQFIFQYYREEENGRGNFPPRFSGLQFPNYSSELNVNALELDDSALYLCASSSGQGTFKAEAFFGQGTRLTVV.

This clone was observed a few times. The chain recombines TRBV7-8 with TRBJ2-2, with a possible D match to TRBD2 (6 bases). The V and J ends lost 4 bases and 0 bases respectively, with 12 bases between them. This CDR3 is built from 16 residues. CDR1 SGHVS and CDR2 FQNEAQ come from the germline V gene. The CDR3 bases are TGTGCCAGCAGCTACCTAGCGACCGCGAACACCGGGGAGCTGTTTTTT. Translation gives CASSYLATANTGELFF.

The chain recombines TRBV18 with TRBJ2-3, with TRBD2 identical over 8 bases. In germline, CDR1 is KGHSH, CDR2 LQKENI. This CDR3 is built from 16 residues. The V and J ends lost 1 base and 5 bases, in that order; junction bases with no gene match: 8. CDR3 in DNA: TGTGCCAGCTCACCACGCACTAGCGGATCGGGAGATACGCAGTATTTT. Translation: CASSPRTSGSGDTQYF. Based on the CDR3 plus reference TRBV18 and TRBJ2-3, the full variable domain is NAGVMQNPRHLVRRRGQEARLRCSPMKGHSHVYWYRQLPEEGLKFMVYLQKENIIDESGMPKERFSAEFPKEGPSILRIQQVVRGDSAAYFCASSPRTSGSGDTQYFGPGTRLTVL.

This clone was observed a handful of times. At one of its ends the junction is not consistent with the germline gene, which may arise from a read error. This chain links TRBV7-9 with TRBJ2-7; tentatively, D is TRBD2 (5 bases). Germline CDR1 is SEHNR and CDR2 is FQNEAQ (reference sequence). This CDR3 region has 15 residues. The CDR3 loop is CSSSFPGLSKDEQYF. Here the CDR3 DNA reads TGTTCCAGCAGCTTCCCCGGACTGTCCAAGGACGAGCAGTACTTC.

The chain is built from TRBV5-1 and TRBJ1-3, with D perhaps matching TRBD1 (6 bases). V dropped 1 base and J dropped 3 bases, with 11 bases sitting between them. This CDR3 is built from 15 residues. CDR1 SGHRS and CDR2 YFSETQ come from the germline V gene. The CDR3, as DNA: TGCGCCAGCAGCTTGTGGGGACAAGGTGGAAACACCATATATTTT. Translated, it gives CASSLWGQGGNTIYF.

The rearrangement links TRBV7-2 to TRBJ2-3, with TRBD2 matching 10 bases. Per the germline V gene, CDR1 is SGHTA and CDR2 is FQGNSA. This CDR3 is built from 14 residues. V was pared by 6 bases and J by 0 bases, with 0 bases of the junction left unmatched. The CDR3 is CASRTSGSTDTQYF. CDR3 nucleotide sequence: TGTGCCAGCAGGACTAGCGGGAGCACAGATACGCAGTATTTT.

This chain uses TRBV10-3 with TRBJ2-2; 7 bases are a match to TRBD1. Per the germline V gene, CDR1 is ENHRY and CDR2 is SYGVKD. The CDR3 length is 15 residues. Trimming took 6 bases from V and 0 from J; bases not matched to a gene: 4. DNA for the CDR3: TGTGCCATCAGGCAGGGGGATTCGAACACCGGGGAGCTGTTTTTT. It translates to CAIRQGDSNTGELFF.

The rearrangement joins TRBV7-8 to TRBJ2-7, with TRBD2 matching over 11 bases. The CDR3 is 16 amino acids. The J segment lost 5 bases and the V segment lost 5 bases, leaving 11 bases of the junction unmatched. Germline V lookup: CDR1 SGHVS, CDR2 FQNEAQ. In nucleotides, the CDR3 is TGTGCCAGCAGCCTCCCCAAACTAGCGGGAGTCGACGAGCAGTACTTC. It codes for CASSLPKLAGVDEQYF. The whole variable domain, filled in from reference TRBV7-8 and TRBJ2-7, reads GAGVSQSPRYKVAKRGQDVALRCDPISGHVSLFWYQQALGQGPEFLTYFQNEAQLDKSGLPSDRFFAERPEGSVSTLKIQRTQQEDSAVYLCASSLPKLAGVDEQYFGPGTRLTVT.

The chain combines TRBV6-1 with TRBJ2-1, with 7 nucleotides matching TRBD2. CDR1 and CDR2 from the germline V gene are MNHNS and SASEGT. Trimming took 8 bases from V and 12 from J; bases not matched to a gene: 19. This CDR3 has 15 residues. CDR3 residues: CASGGSGISREGQFF. The CDR3 coding sequence is TGTGCCAGCGGGGGGTCCGGAATTAGCAGGGAGGGGCAGTTCTTC.

This clone was picked up one time. This rearrangement joins TRBV5-4 to TRBJ2-7; 10 nucleotides agree with TRBD2. CDR1 and CDR2 from the germline V gene are SGHNT and YYREEE (reference sequence). J gave up 1 base and V 1 base, and 5 bases lay outside the gene matches. CDR3 length: 16 amino acids. The CDR3 DNA follows: TGTGCCAGCAGCTTGTCGCTAGCGGGGGTTTCCTACGAGCAGTACTTC. As protein: CASSLSLAGVSYEQYF.

This chain connects TRBV5-4 to TRBJ2-7, with TRBD2 matching over 8 bases. From germline, CDR1 is SGHNT and CDR2 YYREEE (reference sequence). The CDR3 loop spans 15 amino acids. V dropped 4 bases and J dropped 2; count of bases not matched to a gene: 8. The CDR3 coding sequence is TGTGCCAGCAGCGGGCATAGCGGGATTCCCTACGAGCAGTACTTC. Protein sequence: CASSGHSGIPYEQYF.

This clone has a handful of counts. The chain employs TRBV15 and TRBJ2-2; tentative D call: TRBD2 (5 bases). This CDR3 spans 20 amino acids. V shed 0 bases and J shed 6 bases, with 26 bases lying between them. Germline assignment: CDR1 LNHNV and CDR2 YYDKDF (reference sequence). CDR3 loop: CATSRDNLSIAVTNSGELFF. The CDR3 DNA reads TGTGCCACCAGCAGAGATAACCTAAGCATCGCGGTGACTAACTCCGGGGAGCTGTTTTTT.

This chain joins TRBV28 and TRBJ2-5; D may be TRBD2 (5 bases). The CDR3 runs to 12 residues. Between the trimmed V and J ends, which lost 6 bases and 5 bases, there was a span of 10 bases. The germline CDR1 and CDR2 sequences are MDHEN and SYDVKM. For the CDR3, the DNA is TGTGCCAGCAGGTCGAGAGGGGAGACCCAGTACTTC. Residues: CASRSRGETQYF.

V is TRBV28 and J is TRBJ2-7, with D unresolved. The germline CDR1 and CDR2 sequences are MDHEN and SYDVKM. V was clipped by 6 bases and J by 6 bases, with 6 bases between them. This CDR3 contains 10 residues. CDR3 residues: CASRRGEQYF. In DNA, the CDR3 is TGTGCCAGCAGACGCGGCGAGCAGTACTTC.

The V and J genes are TRBV27 and TRBJ2-7; D possibly corresponds to TRBD2 (6 bases). Germline-derived CDR1 and CDR2 are MNHEY and SMNVEV (reference sequence). V gave up 5 bases and J gave up 0 bases, with 17 bases separating them. The CDR3 has 16 residues. In DNA, the CDR3 is TGTGCCAGCAGTCCTCTTGGGGGGTCGAGCTCCTACGAGCAGTACTTC. This encodes CASSPLGGSSSYEQYF.

The chain is built from TRBV27 and TRBJ1-5, with D unresolved. Germline CDR1 MNHEY, CDR2 SMNVEV (reference sequence). Trimming left V 7 bases short and J 2 bases short, with 12 bases between. The CDR3 runs 14 residues. The CDR3 reads CASKRRQGNQPQHF. The CDR3 region has the DNA TGTGCCAGCAAACGGCGTCAGGGCAATCAGCCCCAGCATTTT.

This chain joins TRBV4-1 and TRBJ2-5, with a tentative D call TRBD2 (6 bases). With 4 bases removed from V and 5 bases from J, the gap between germline ends came to 17 bases. This CDR3 comprises 15 residues. The V gene's germline CDR1 is MGHRA and CDR2 YSYEKL. Here the CDR3 DNA reads TGCGCCAGCAGCCTGCTACTGAGCGGGCGGGAGACCCAGTACTTC. Its translation: CASSLLLSGRETQYF.

V is TRBV28 and J is TRBJ2-3; D may be TRBD2 (6 bases). Germline CDR1 reads MDHEN; CDR2 reads SYDVKM. CDR3 size: 16 residues. The ends were cut back, 3 bases at V and 4 bases at J, with 17 bases in the middle. In DNA, the CDR3 is TGTGCCAGCAGTTTTTCGGAGGGCGGAGGCGCAGATACGCAGTATTTT. It specifies CASSFSEGGGADTQYF.

This clone was counted between two and nine times. The chain links TRBV28 to TRBJ2-7, with a weak D call TRBD2 (5 bases). Trimming left V 6 bases short and J 2 bases short, with 14 bases between. There are 14 residues in the CDR3. Germline CDR1 is MDHEN and CDR2 is SYDVKM. In DNA form, the CDR3 reads TGTGCCAGCAGCCGCGACGGGGATACCTACGAGCAGTACTTC. Its translation is CASSRDGDTYEQYF.

The rearrangement joins TRBV4-1 to TRBJ2-5, with D possibly matching TRBD1 (6 bases). There are 17 residues in the CDR3. V was trimmed by 1 base and J by 1 base, leaving 16 bases between them. From germline, CDR1 is MGHRA and CDR2 YSYEKL. The CDR3: CASSQVPTGTLQETQYF. CDR3 DNA: TGCGCCAGCAGCCAAGTTCCCACCGGGACACTCCAAGAGACCCAGTACTTC.

The count of this clone is one. The chain links TRBV5-4 to TRBJ2-2; possibly TRBD1 for D (5 bases). V dropped 4 bases and J dropped 0 bases, with 10 bases sitting between them. Germline V lookup: CDR1 SGHNT, CDR2 YYREEE (reference sequence). The CDR3 consists of 15 residues. In DNA form, the CDR3 reads TGTGCCAGCAGCAATAGACAGACGAACACCGGGGAGCTGTTTTTT. Translating it yields CASSNRQTNTGELFF. Looking up the rest from reference TRBV5-4 and TRBJ2-2 gives the full variable domain: ETGVTQSPTHLIKTRGQQVTLRCSSQSGHNTVSWYQQALGQGPQFIFQYYREEENGRGNFPPRFSGLQFPNYSSELNVNALELDDSALYLCASSNRQTNTGELFFGEGSRLTVL.

CDR3 DNA: TGTGCCAGCAGCTTAGAAGCGGGAGGGCGCGAGCAGTACTTC. Residues: CASSLEAGGREQYF. The chain carries TRBV7-6 and TRBJ2-7, with 10 nucleotides matching TRBD2. Trimming removed 1 base from V and 6 bases from J; junction bases left unmatched: 3. Germline loops: CDR1 SGHVS, CDR2 FNYEAQ. The CDR3 sequence is 14 residues long.

The chain employs TRBV5-5 and TRBJ2-7; TRBD1 aligns across 12 bases. The CDR3 is 16 residues long. Germline CDR1 and CDR2: SGHKS and YYEKEE (reference sequence). After removal of 4 bases from V and 5 bases from J, the junction contained 10 bases not matched to a gene. DNA for the CDR3: TGTGCCAGCAGCAACCGTTGGGACAGGGGGCAGAACGAGCAGTACTTC. It is translated as CASSNRWDRGQNEQYF.